The present T cell receptor (beta chain) was sequenced within a study of beta chain features in type 1 diabetes. Findings and caveats of the study: The cDNA sequencing approach could over-represent high-TCR-expressing cells. For Type 1 diabetes patients, all four CD4+ subsets carried TCRB CDR3s that were moderately but significantly shorter.

What was sequenced were expressed TCRB transcripts, since all of the isolated RNA had been reverse transcribed. Produced via immunoSEQ multiplex PCR; TCRdb's table is partial and in-frame only. The sample yields about 370,000 clones, around 15% seen once. For this clone: What it recognizes is unknown.

Sequenced input: naive CD4+ T cells from blood. The sequence was collected from a young woman in good health.

CDR3: CASSVRDYSYEQYF. Written as DNA, the CDR3 is TGTGCCAGCAGCGTTCGGGACTACTCCTACGAGCAGTACTTC. The rearrangement uses TRBV9 and TRBJ2-7; 7 nucleotides line up with TRBD2. Per germline, CDR1 SGDLS and CDR2 YYNGEE. Germline trimming cut 2 bases from V and 0 bases from J; bases unmatched to any gene: 2. This CDR3 has 14 amino acids. Full variable domain (remainder filled in from reference TRBV9 and TRBJ2-7): DSGVTQTPKHLITATGQRVTLRCSPRSGDLSVYWYQQSLDQGLQFLIQYYNGEERAKGNILERFSAQQFPDLHSELNLSSLELGDSALYFCASSVRDYSYEQYFGPGTRLTVT.